A selection of T cell receptor beta chains follows, all from one sample in a study of identical twins. TCRdb reprocessed the 5' RACE reads via MiXCR and lists one record per CDR3 protein. Among 690,000 or so distinct CDR3 sequences, approximately 6.1% were seen once, and the ten largest hold about 2%. The sequenced sample consisted of naive T cells sorted from blood. The receptor set was obtained from a man in his late teens or twenties in good health. Both conserved end residues are part of each CDR3. The order of the fields is D gene, clone size, J gene, V gene, CDR3 protein, CDR3 DNA. The D gene is left open where the match is weak. Some rows mark clone size as missing; the rest say once, few, many or name a class of expanded clone.

d_gene: -; abundance: -; j_gene: TRBJ2-2; v_gene: TRBV7-8; CDR3aa: CASSLQYNTGELFF; CDR3nt: TGTGCCAGCAGCTTACAGTATAACACCGGGGAGCTGTTTTTT
d_gene: -; abundance: many; j_gene: TRBJ2-2; v_gene: TRBV4-3; CDR3aa: CASSQDQGRAANTGELFF; CDR3nt: TGCGCCAGCAGCCAAGATCAGGGCAGGGCAGCGAACACCGGGGAGCTGTTTTTT
d_gene: -; abundance: few; j_gene: TRBJ2-1; v_gene: TRBV7-2; CDR3aa: CASSLAGTLLLNEQFF; CDR3nt: TGTGCCAGCAGCTTAGCAGGGACCCTACTACTCAATGAGCAGTTCTTC
d_gene: -; abundance: -; j_gene: TRBJ2-3; v_gene: TRBV12-5; CDR3aa: CASGSRGPADTQYF; CDR3nt: TGTGCTAGTGGTTCAAGAGGACCGGCTGATACGCAGTATTTT
d_gene: -; abundance: -; j_gene: TRBJ2-7; v_gene: TRBV6-2/TRBV6-3; CDR3aa: CASSYGVGTEQYF; CDR3nt: TGTGCCAGCAGTTACGGAGTGGGAACCGAGCAGTACTTC
d_gene: -; abundance: many; j_gene: TRBJ1-1; v_gene: TRBV10-1; CDR3aa: CASSARTAAHQAFF; CDR3nt: TGCGCCAGCAGTGCTCGGACGGCAGCTCACCAGGCTTTCTTT
d_gene: -; abundance: -; j_gene: TRBJ1-2; v_gene: TRBV5-5; CDR3aa: CASSPRGSGYTF; CDR3nt: TGTGCCAGCAGCCCCCGGGGCTCTGGCTACACCTTC
d_gene: -; abundance: many; j_gene: TRBJ2-3; v_gene: TRBV4-1; CDR3aa: CASSQVPGMSTDTQYF; CDR3nt: TGCGCCAGCAGCCAAGTGCCAGGGATGAGCACAGATACGCAGTATTTT
d_gene: -; abundance: -; j_gene: TRBJ2-2; v_gene: TRBV4-2; CDR3aa: CASSQDGASGELFF; CDR3nt: TGTGCCAGCAGCCAAGATGGAGCTTCGGGGGAGCTGTTTTTT
d_gene: -; abundance: few; j_gene: TRBJ2-5; v_gene: TRBV14; CDR3aa: CASSQAPPGTQYF; CDR3nt: TGTGCCAGCAGCCAAGCCCCACCTGGGACCCAGTACTTC
d_gene: -; abundance: few; j_gene: TRBJ2-5; v_gene: TRBV7-9; CDR3aa: CASKRGSQETQYF; CDR3nt: TGTGCCAGCAAGAGGGGGTCTCAAGAGACCCAGTACTTC
d_gene: -; abundance: few; j_gene: TRBJ2-1; v_gene: TRBV3-1; CDR3aa: CASSQDISHSSYNEQFF; CDR3nt: TGTGCCAGCAGCCAAGATATTTCACATAGCTCCTACAATGAGCAGTTCTTC
d_gene: -; abundance: few; j_gene: TRBJ2-7; v_gene: TRBV6-5; CDR3aa: CASSYNLLGSSYEQYF; CDR3nt: TGTGCCAGCAGTTACAATCTTCTCGGGAGCTCCTACGAGCAGTACTTC
d_gene: -; abundance: few; j_gene: TRBJ1-3; v_gene: TRBV5-1; CDR3aa: CASSLDGAAAGNTIYF; CDR3nt: TGCGCCAGCAGCTTGGACGGGGCCGCGGCTGGAAACACCATATATTTT
d_gene: TRBD2; abundance: few; j_gene: TRBJ2-2; v_gene: TRBV7-2; CDR3aa: CASPGLAGGPDTGELFF; CDR3nt: TGTGCCAGTCCGGGACTAGCGGGAGGGCCAGACACCGGGGAGCTGTTTTTT
d_gene: -; abundance: few; j_gene: TRBJ1-4; v_gene: TRBV10-3; CDR3aa: CAISESNAGQEKLFF; CDR3nt: TGTGCCATCAGTGAGTCGAATGCCGGGCAAGAAAAACTGTTTTTT
d_gene: TRBD1; abundance: -; j_gene: TRBJ1-5; v_gene: TRBV19; CDR3aa: CASHDRGGSNQPQHF; CDR3nt: TGTGCCAGCCACGACAGGGGCGGTAGCAATCAGCCCCAGCATTTT
d_gene: -; abundance: -; j_gene: TRBJ1-5; v_gene: TRBV19; CDR3aa: CASSISAGWVKDQPQHF; CDR3nt: TGTGCCAGTAGTATATCGGCGGGGTGGGTCAAAGATCAGCCCCAGCATTTT
d_gene: -; abundance: many; j_gene: TRBJ2-2; v_gene: TRBV10-3; CDR3aa: CAISRGANTGELFF; CDR3nt: TGTGCCATCAGCAGGGGAGCGAACACCGGGGAGCTGTTTTTT
d_gene: TRBD2; abundance: -; j_gene: TRBJ2-1; v_gene: TRBV14; CDR3aa: CASSQGYGREEYNEQFF; CDR3nt: TGTGCCAGCAGCCAAGGGTACGGACGGGAGGAATACAATGAGCAGTTCTTC
d_gene: TRBD1; abundance: -; j_gene: TRBJ2-3; v_gene: TRBV3-1; CDR3aa: CASSRGQGAKDTQYF; CDR3nt: TGTGCCAGCAGCCGGGGACAGGGGGCAAAAGATACGCAGTATTTT
d_gene: TRBD2; abundance: few; j_gene: TRBJ2-1; v_gene: TRBV12-5; CDR3aa: CASLSGRSNEQFF; CDR3nt: TGTGCTAGCCTTAGCGGGAGATCGAATGAGCAGTTCTTC
d_gene: -; abundance: few; j_gene: TRBJ1-1; v_gene: TRBV12-3/TRBV12-4; CDR3aa: CATKGGFPDTEAFF; CDR3nt: TGTGCCACCAAGGGGGGCTTCCCGGATACTGAAGCTTTCTTT